The 17 T cell receptor beta chains presented below share a single source sample, sequenced in a study of shared clonotypes between healthy human individuals. TCRdb's table, derived via immunoSEQ multiplex PCR, lists solely in-frame clones and lacks some. The table shows fewer than 2.5 million clones, with roughly 93% occurring only once. The sequenced sample was naive CD4+ T cells from PBMCs. As for subset: CD45RA+ positively selected. The source of these receptors is a man between 18 and 29 years old in good health. Some clones in this sample may be carry-over from other donors' samples.

The V and J genes are TRBV11-2 and TRBJ2-7, with 7 bases identical to TRBD1. In germline, CDR1 is SGHAT, CDR2 FQNNGV. This CDR3 region has 15 residues. Unmatched junction bases numbered 10, after V lost 4 bases and J lost 4 bases. This chain's CDR3 is CASSSFRGQLYEQYF. CDR3 bases: TGTGCCAGCAGCTCTTTTAGGGGACAGTTATACGAGCAGTACTTC.

The V and J genes are TRBV27 and TRBJ2-1; 9 bases match TRBD2. V lost 7 bases and J lost 5; bases outside the gene matches: 15. The CDR3 covers 17 residues. Germline loops: CDR1 MNHEY, CDR2 SMNVEV (reference sequence). CDR3 sequence (DNA): TGTGCCAGCACCAAAGGCCTGGGACTAGCAGAAAACAATGAGCAGTTCTTC. Translated, it gives CASTKGLGLAENNEQFF.

The chain is built from TRBV5-1 and TRBJ2-1; 7 bases agree with TRBD1. The length of the CDR3 is 13 residues. Losses at the gene ends were 4 bases for V and 7 bases for J; bases not matched to a gene: 5. Germline CDR1 and CDR2: SGHRS and YFSETQ. The DNA for the CDR3 is TGCGCCAGCAGCGCGGACAGGCCGAATGAGCAGTTCTTC. As protein: CASSADRPNEQFF.

Here the CDR3 DNA reads TGTGCCAGCAGGGAAAAGGGTGGGGCCAACGTCCTGACTTTC. Translated, it gives CASREKGGANVLTF. The chain uses TRBV6-5 and TRBJ2-6; D call uncertain. Germline CDR1 is MNHEY and CDR2 is SVGAGI. The CDR3 has 14 residues. V dropped 6 bases and J dropped 3 bases, with 9 bases sitting between them.

Concerning this clone itself: Other DNA sequences from this sample encode an identical CDR3 as well. V gene TRBV7-3 combines with J gene TRBJ2-3, with TRBD2 matching 12 bases. The CDR3 is 16 residues long. With V trimmed by 5 bases and J by 0 bases, 3 bases remained unmatched. Germline V CDR1 and CDR2: SGHTA, FQGTGA. This chain's CDR3 is CASSPGLAGSTDTQYF. In DNA form, the CDR3 reads TGTGCCAGCAGCCCCGGACTAGCGGGGAGCACAGATACGCAGTATTTT. Combining the CDR3 with reference TRBV7-3 and TRBJ2-3 gives the whole variable domain GAGVSQTPSNKVTEKGKYVELRCDPISGHTALYWYRQSLGQGPEFLIYFQGTGAADDSGLPNDRFFAVRPEGSVSTLKIQRTERGDSAVYLCASSPGLAGSTDTQYFGPGTRLTVL.

The chain uses TRBV4-1 and TRBJ2-1; D might be TRBD2 (5 bases). CDR3 length: 15 amino acids. Between the trimmed V and J ends, which lost 4 bases and 9 bases, there was a span of 19 bases. Germline CDR1 and CDR2: MGHRA and YSYEKL. CDR3 DNA: TGCGCCAGCAGCCCCCGGCAGGCGGTTGCGGGTGAGCAGTTCTTC. This encodes CASSPRQAVAGEQFF.

Worth noting for this clone: At the DNA level, this CDR3 is encoded by other sequences in the same sample as well. V gene TRBV28 combines with J gene TRBJ2-1, with 9 bases aligning to TRBD1. The V and J ends lost 3 bases and 3 bases, in that order; junction bases with no gene match: 3. The length of the CDR3 is 15 residues. Germline values: CDR1 MDHEN, CDR2 SYDVKM. The DNA of the CDR3 is TGTGCCAGCAGTTTTACGGGACAGGGCTACAATGAGCAGTTCTTC. This sequence encodes CASSFTGQGYNEQFF.

This chain links TRBV14 with TRBJ1-1; D uncertain. Germline assignment: CDR1 SGHDN and CDR2 FVKESK. The CDR3 is 12 residues long. With 9 bases removed from V and 3 bases from J, the gap between germline ends came to 11 bases. The CDR3 protein is CASPSLDTEAFF. CDR3 sequence (DNA): TGTGCCAGTCCCTCCTTGGACACTGAAGCTTTCTTT.

This chain joins TRBV25-1 and TRBJ1-3, with 8 bases identical to TRBD1. This CDR3 contains 15 residues. Trimming removed 4 bases from V and 4 bases from J; junction bases left unmatched: 6. Germline CDR1 and CDR2: MGHDK and SYGVNS. This CDR3 is CASSAQGASGNTIYF. In DNA, the CDR3 is TGTGCCAGCAGTGCCCAGGGGGCCTCGGGAAACACCATATATTTT. The variable domain in full, with the rest retrieved from reference TRBV25-1 and TRBJ1-3, is EADIYQTPRYLVIGTGKKITLECSQTMGHDKMYWYQQDPGMELHLIHYSYGVNSTEKGDLSSESTVSRIRTEHFPLTLESARPSHTSQYLCASSAQGASGNTIYFGEGSWLTVV.

In the case of this clone: This same CDR3 is encoded by further DNA sequences in the sample. This rearrangement joins TRBV5-1 to TRBJ2-2; 9 positions match TRBD2. The V gene's germline CDR1 is SGHRS and CDR2 YFSETQ. The trim removed 5 bases at V and 2 bases at J, leaving 1 base unmatched. This CDR3 has 14 amino acids. CDR3 amino acids: CASRLAGNTGELFF. As DNA, the CDR3 is TGCGCCAGCAGACTAGCGGGCAACACCGGGGAGCTGTTTTTT.

The chain links TRBV29-1 to TRBJ2-7; 7 nucleotides line up with TRBD2. This CDR3 contains 16 residues. V lost 4 bases and J lost 3; bases outside the gene matches: 15. The germline CDR1 and CDR2 sequences are SQVTM and ANQGSEA. CDR3 nucleotide sequence: TGCAGCGTTGGATGGCAGGGTCTTGGCGGGAGCTACGAGCAGTACTTC. Protein: CSVGWQGLGGSYEQYF.

Notes on this clone: The same CDR3 is also encoded by other DNA sequences in this sample. The V gene is TRBV9, the J gene TRBJ2-5; the D gene is possibly TRBD2 (5 bases). The V gene's germline CDR1 is SGDLS and CDR2 YYNGEE. The CDR3 has 13 amino acids. The germline V and J ends were trimmed by 1 base and 1 base, with 5 bases remaining between them. CDR3 loop: CASSVRGQETQYF. The CDR3 nucleotides are TGTGCCAGCAGCGTACGGGGCCAAGAGACCCAGTACTTC.

This clone was detected only once. The chain links TRBV27 to TRBJ2-7; no clear D. V was cut by 7 bases and J by 2 bases, with 24 bases left in between. CDR1 and CDR2 (germline): MNHEY, SMNVEV (reference sequence). The CDR3 is 17 amino acids. Here the CDR3 DNA reads TGTGCCAGCACGAATTGGGTCGGTATGGGCAGAGCCTACGAGCAGTACTTC. It specifies CASTNWVGMGRAYEQYF.

This clone was seen just once. The rearrangement uses TRBV11-3 and TRBJ2-7, with D hard to call. Trimming shortened V by 5 bases and J by 6 bases, and 17 bases separated the two germline ends. The germline V gene has CDR1 SGHNT and CDR2 YENEEA. The CDR3 covers 14 residues. CDR3 protein: CASSPHPGSVEQYF. The CDR3 region has the DNA TGTGCCAGCAGCCCCCACCCGGGCTCCGTCGAGCAGTACTTC.

V is TRBV29-1 and J is TRBJ2-3; D gene uncertain. Looked up from germline, CDR1 is SQVTM and CDR2 is ANQGSEA. The CDR3 spans 12 residues. Trimming pared 3 bases from V and 5 bases from J, leaving 9 bases between. This chain's CDR3 is CSVEGARDTQYF. In DNA form, the CDR3 reads TGCAGCGTTGAGGGCGCCCGAGATACGCAGTATTTT.

The V and J genes are TRBV28 and TRBJ2-3; 9 nucleotides line up with TRBD2. With V trimmed by 6 bases and J by 6 bases, 10 bases remained unmatched. The CDR3 sequence is 15 residues long. Germline CDR1 MDHEN, CDR2 SYDVKM. The CDR3 nucleotides are TGTGCCAGCAGCTTACCGGGACTAGCTAGGGATACGCAGTATTTT. It codes for CASSLPGLARDTQYF.

In this sample, this clone turned up once. This chain links TRBV7-8 with TRBJ1-1; no clear D gene. The CDR3 sequence is 16 residues long. V gave up 3 bases and J gave up 2 bases, with 16 bases separating them. Germline CDR1 reads SGHVS; CDR2 reads FQNEAQ. The chain's CDR3 is CASSLRFGNVNTEAFF. The CDR3 nucleotides read TGTGCCAGCAGCTTGCGTTTTGGGAATGTAAACACTGAAGCTTTCTTT. Drawing the rest from reference TRBV7-8 and TRBJ1-1, the complete variable domain is GAGVSQSPRYKVAKRGQDVALRCDPISGHVSLFWYQQALGQGPEFLTYFQNEAQLDKSGLPSDRFFAERPEGSVSTLKIQRTQQEDSAVYLCASSLRFGNVNTEAFFGQGTRLTVV.